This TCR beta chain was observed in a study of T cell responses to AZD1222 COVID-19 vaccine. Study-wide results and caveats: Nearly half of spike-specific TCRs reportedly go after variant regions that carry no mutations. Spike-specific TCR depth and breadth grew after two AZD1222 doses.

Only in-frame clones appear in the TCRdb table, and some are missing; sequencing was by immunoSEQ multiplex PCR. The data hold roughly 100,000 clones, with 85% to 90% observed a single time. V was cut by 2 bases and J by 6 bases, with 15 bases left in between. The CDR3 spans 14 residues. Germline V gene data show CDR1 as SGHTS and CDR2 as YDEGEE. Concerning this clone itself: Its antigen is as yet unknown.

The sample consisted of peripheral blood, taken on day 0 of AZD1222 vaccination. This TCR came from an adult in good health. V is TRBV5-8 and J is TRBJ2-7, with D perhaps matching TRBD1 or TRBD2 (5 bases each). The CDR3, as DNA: TGTGCCAGCAGCTTCTCGGGACCGGCGGCCGAGCAGTACTTC. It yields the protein CASSFSGPAAEQYF.